This entry lists 7 T cell receptor beta chains sequenced from one sample in a study of response to subunit inactivated influenza vaccine. TCRdb redid the calling of the RT-PCR reads with MiXCR, one entry per CDR3 protein. The sample includes 600,000 to 700,000 distinct CDR3 sequences, 13% to 15% of them seen just once. The sequenced sample was PBMCs from blood, obtained less than 15 days before vaccination. The receptor set was obtained from a man in his fifties or sixties who received an inactivated influenza vaccine.

This clonotype was recorded a few times. This chain links TRBV12-3 or TRBV12-4 with TRBJ1-3, with D unclear. Trimming removed 3 bases at V and 0 bases at J, with 9 bases between. The CDR3 extends over 15 amino acids. As DNA, the CDR3 is TGTGCCAGCAGTTTGGACGTCAGCTCTGGAAACACCATATATTTT. Protein: CASSLDVSSGNTIYF.

This clonotype was recorded a few times. The chain recombines TRBV28 with TRBJ1-2; D unclear. The CDR3 sequence is 14 residues long. CDR1 is MDHEN and CDR2 is SYDVKM in the germline V gene. V gave up 1 base and J gave up 4 bases, with 10 bases separating them. The CDR3 DNA reads TGTGCCAGCAGTTTATCGAGGAGGGTCTATGGCTACACCTTC. It is translated as CASSLSRRVYGYTF.

The chain recombines TRBV18 with TRBJ1-4; 9 nucleotides agree with TRBD1. Germline CDR1 KGHSH, CDR2 LQKENI. Unmatched junction bases numbered 5, after V lost 2 bases and J lost 10 bases. The CDR3 contains 14 residues. CDR3 region: CASSPGSTGGKLFF. The CDR3 DNA reads TGTGCCAGCTCACCAGGATCGACAGGGGGAAAACTGTTTTTT. Using reference TRBV18 and TRBJ1-4 for the parts outside the CDR3, the full variable domain is NAGVMQNPRHLVRRRGQEARLRCSPMKGHSHVYWYRQLPEEGLKFMVYLQKENIIDESGMPKERFSAEFPKEGPSILRIQQVVRGDSAAYFCASSPGSTGGKLFFGSGTQLSVL.

This clonotype was detected a few times. The chain couples TRBV7-2 to TRBJ1-5; D is unclear. The CDR3 has 13 amino acids. The ends were cut back, 1 base at V and 3 bases at J, with 4 bases in the middle. Looked up from germline, CDR1 is SGHTA and CDR2 is FQGNSA. The CDR3 here is CASSLGDNQPQHF. Here the CDR3 DNA reads TGTGCCAGCAGCTTAGGGGACAATCAGCCCCAGCATTTT.

This clonotype was counted a few times. The chain has TRBV5-1 and TRBJ2-2, with TRBD1 matching 7 bases. Germline V gene sequence: CDR1 SGHRS, CDR2 YFSETQ. V gave up 0 bases and J gave up 0 bases; unmatched junction bases: 2. This CDR3 is built from 16 residues. The DNA for the CDR3 is TGCGCCAGCAGCTTGGTTACAGGGGCGAACACCGGGGAGCTGTTTTTT. This gives the protein CASSLVTGANTGELFF.

Ten or more counts support this clonotype. The chain employs TRBV6-2 or TRBV6-3 and TRBJ2-3, with D perhaps TRBD2 (6 bases). From germline, CDR1 is MNHEY and CDR2 SVGEGT. V lost 0 bases and J lost 4, with 14 bases in between. CDR3 length equals 16 residues. The CDR3 protein is CASSYSALAPADTQYF. The CDR3 nucleotides read TGTGCCAGCAGTTACTCAGCCCTAGCGCCCGCAGATACGCAGTATTTT.

The rearrangement uses TRBV20-1 and TRBJ2-1, with D possibly matching TRBD1 (6 bases). CDR1 DFQATT and CDR2 SNEGSKA come from the germline V gene (reference sequence). The CDR3 has 12 amino acids. Trimming shortened V by 6 bases and J by 4 bases, and 10 bases separated the two germline ends. Here the CDR3 reads CSADSPYNEQFF. The CDR3 DNA is TGCAGTGCGGACAGCCCTTACAATGAGCAGTTCTTC.